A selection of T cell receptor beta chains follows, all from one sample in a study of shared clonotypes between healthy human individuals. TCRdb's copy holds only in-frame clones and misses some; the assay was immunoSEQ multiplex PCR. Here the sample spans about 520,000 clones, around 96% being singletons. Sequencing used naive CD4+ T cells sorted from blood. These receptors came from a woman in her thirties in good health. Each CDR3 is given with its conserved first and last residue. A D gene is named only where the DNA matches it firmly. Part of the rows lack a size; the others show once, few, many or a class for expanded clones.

CDR3: CASSIGRTNQPQHF
DNA: TGTGCCAGTAGTATAGGGCGGACAAATCAGCCCCAGCATTTT
J: TRBJ1-5
size: NA
D: NA
V: TRBV19

CDR3: CASSYNSAATNEKLFF
DNA: TGTGCCAGCAGTTACAATTCGGCAGCAACTAATGAAAAACTGTTTTTT
J: TRBJ1-4
size: once
D: NA
V: TRBV6-5

CDR3: CASNTGGPNTGELFF
DNA: TGCGCCAGCAACACGGGAGGGCCGAACACCGGGGAGCTGTTTTTT
J: TRBJ2-2
size: NA
D: TRBD2
V: TRBV5-1

CDR3: CASSPRGDRLRAQYF
DNA: TGTGCCAGCTCACCAAGAGGGGACAGACTCCGGGCCCAGTACTTC
J: TRBJ2-5
size: NA
D: TRBD1
V: TRBV18

CDR3: CSVETSGANVLTF
DNA: TGCAGCGTTGAAACATCTGGGGCCAACGTCCTGACTTTC
J: TRBJ2-6
size: NA
D: NA
V: TRBV29-1

CDR3: CASSEGTQSTSGNTIYF
DNA: TGTGCCAGCAGTGAGGGGACACAATCGACCTCTGGAAACACCATATATTTT
J: TRBJ1-3
size: NA
D: NA
V: TRBV2

CDR3: CASSTTTSIGETQYF
DNA: TGTGCCAGCAGCACCACGACTAGCATCGGGGAGACCCAGTACTTC
J: TRBJ2-5
size: NA
D: TRBD2
V: TRBV11-2

CDR3: CASSVPGTGGEAFF
DNA: TGTGCCAGCAGTGTGCCCGGGACAGGGGGTGAAGCTTTCTTT
J: TRBJ1-1
size: NA
D: TRBD1
V: TRBV25-1

CDR3: CAISEFSGSSYNEQFF
DNA: TGTGCCATCAGTGAGTTTAGCGGGAGCTCCTACAATGAGCAGTTCTTC
J: TRBJ2-1
size: NA
D: TRBD2
V: TRBV10-3

CDR3: CASSSPAPYEQYF
DNA: TGTGCCAGCAGTTCCCCTGCCCCCTACGAGCAGTACTTC
J: TRBJ2-7
size: NA
D: NA
V: TRBV28

CDR3: CASRQTLAAATQYF
DNA: TGCGCCAGCAGACAGACCCTAGCGGCCGCGACGCAGTATTTT
J: TRBJ2-3
size: NA
D: TRBD2
V: TRBV5-1

CDR3: CASSHPAAGYEQYF
DNA: TGCGCCAGCAGCCACCCGGCCGCGGGCTACGAGCAGTACTTC
J: TRBJ2-7
size: NA
D: NA
V: TRBV4-3

CDR3: CASSRDRGRGGYTF
DNA: TGTGCCAGCTCACGGGACAGGGGACGTGGTGGCTACACCTTC
J: TRBJ1-2
size: NA
D: TRBD1
V: TRBV18

CDR3: CASRANPPFRGLHYEQYF
DNA: TGTGCCAGTAGAGCAAACCCCCCCTTTCGCGGGCTCCACTACGAGCAGTACTTC
J: TRBJ2-7
size: NA
D: NA
V: TRBV19

CDR3: CASGGRPWDEQYF
DNA: TGTGCCAGCGGAGGCCGACCTTGGGACGAGCAGTACTTC
J: TRBJ2-7
size: NA
D: NA
V: TRBV28

CDR3: CASSPYRGANSGNTIYF
DNA: TGTGCCAGCTCACCGTACAGGGGCGCCAACTCTGGAAACACCATATATTTT
J: TRBJ1-3
size: NA
D: TRBD1
V: TRBV18

CDR3: CASSASGGERYEQFF
DNA: TGTGCCAGCAGCGCCAGTGGGGGGGAGCGATATGAGCAGTTCTTC
J: TRBJ2-1
size: NA
D: TRBD2
V: TRBV7-2

CDR3: CAWSAPRSGTSYEQYF
DNA: TGTGCCTGGAGCGCTCCCCGATCAGGGACCTCCTACGAGCAGTACTTC
J: TRBJ2-7
size: NA
D: NA
V: TRBV30

CDR3: CATAFGGREQYF
DNA: TGTGCCACAGCGTTTGGAGGTCGGGAGCAGTACTTC
J: TRBJ2-7
size: NA
D: NA
V: TRBV28

CDR3: CATRTGGIVDTQYF
DNA: TGTGCCACTAGAACAGGGGGCATTGTGGATACGCAGTATTTT
J: TRBJ2-3
size: NA
D: TRBD1
V: TRBV19